This TCR beta chain was documented in a study of human T cells and chemical hapten exposure. The time point: patch test 1, 2 weeks after DPC sensitization. As to treatment: therapeutic diphenylcyclopropenone sensitization with weekly scalp DPC. This clonotype was seen a handful of times. Per germline, CDR1 SGHTA and CDR2 FQGNSA. There are 13 residues in the CDR3. Between the trimmed V and J ends, which lost 4 bases and 5 bases, there was a span of 11 bases. One entry per CDR3 protein, called by TCRdb with MiXCR from the RACE reads. Here the sample spans some 79,000 distinct CDR3 sequences, roughly 7.2% being singletons.

The sequence derives from a woman in her twenties or thirties with alopecia areata. Some clones in this sample may be carry-over from other donors' samples. The chain carries TRBV7-2 and TRBJ1-1; D perhaps matches TRBD1 (6 bases). The sequencing used whole blood, collected in connection with sensitization to the hapten diphenylcyclopropenone (DPC). The CDR3: CASSSGERTEAFF. Here the CDR3 DNA reads TGTGCCAGCAGCTCAGGGGAGAGGACTGAAGCTTTCTTT.